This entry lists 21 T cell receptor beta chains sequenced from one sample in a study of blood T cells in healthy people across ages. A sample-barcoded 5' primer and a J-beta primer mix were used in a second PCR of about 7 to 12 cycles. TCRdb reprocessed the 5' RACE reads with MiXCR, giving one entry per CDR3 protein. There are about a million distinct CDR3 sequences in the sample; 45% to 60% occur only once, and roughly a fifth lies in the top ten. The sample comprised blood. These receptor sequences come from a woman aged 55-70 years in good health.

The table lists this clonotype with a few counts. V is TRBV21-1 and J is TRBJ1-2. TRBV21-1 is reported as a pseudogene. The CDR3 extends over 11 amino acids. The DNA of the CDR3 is TGTGCCAGCAAGGATGTCTATGGCTACACCTTC. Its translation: CASKDVYGYTF.

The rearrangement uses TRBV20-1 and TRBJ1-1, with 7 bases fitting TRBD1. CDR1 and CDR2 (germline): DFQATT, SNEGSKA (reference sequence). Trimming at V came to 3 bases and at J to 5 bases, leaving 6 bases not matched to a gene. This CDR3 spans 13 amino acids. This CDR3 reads CSARKGGGTEAFF. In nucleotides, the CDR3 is TGCAGTGCTAGGAAAGGGGGCGGGACTGAAGCTTTCTTT.

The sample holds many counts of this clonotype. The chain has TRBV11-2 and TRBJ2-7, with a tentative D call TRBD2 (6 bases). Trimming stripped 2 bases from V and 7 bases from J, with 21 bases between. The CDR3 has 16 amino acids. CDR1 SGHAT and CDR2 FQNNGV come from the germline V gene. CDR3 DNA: TGTGCCAGCAGCTTACCCGCGGGGTCCCTCATCTCTGAGCAGTACTTC. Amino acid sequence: CASSLPAGSLISEQYF.

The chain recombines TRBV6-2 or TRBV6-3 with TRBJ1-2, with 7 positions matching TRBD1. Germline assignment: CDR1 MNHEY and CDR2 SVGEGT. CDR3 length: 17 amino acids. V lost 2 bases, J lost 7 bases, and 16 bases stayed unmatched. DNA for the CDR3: TGTGCCAGCAGTTACCCTCGCAACAGTGGGACAGTTCTTGGCTACACCTTC. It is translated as CASSYPRNSGTVLGYTF.

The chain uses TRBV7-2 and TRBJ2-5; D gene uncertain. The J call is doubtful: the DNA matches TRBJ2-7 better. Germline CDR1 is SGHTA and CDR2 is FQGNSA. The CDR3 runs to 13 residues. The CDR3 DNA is TGTGCCAGCAGCTTAGGATTCCTTTACGAGCAGTACTTC. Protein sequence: CASSLGFLYEQYF.

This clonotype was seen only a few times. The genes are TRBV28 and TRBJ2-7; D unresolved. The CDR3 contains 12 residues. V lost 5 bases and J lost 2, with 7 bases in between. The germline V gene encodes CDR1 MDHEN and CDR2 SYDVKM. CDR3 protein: CASSTIPYEQYF. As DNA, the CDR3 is TGTGCCAGCAGTACAATCCCCTACGAGCAGTACTTC.

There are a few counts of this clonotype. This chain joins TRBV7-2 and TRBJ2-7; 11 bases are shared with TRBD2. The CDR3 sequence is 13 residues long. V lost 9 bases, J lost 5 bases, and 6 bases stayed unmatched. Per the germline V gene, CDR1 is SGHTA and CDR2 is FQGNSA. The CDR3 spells CASRLAGSDEQYF. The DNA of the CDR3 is TGTGCCAGTAGACTAGCGGGATCTGACGAGCAGTACTTC.

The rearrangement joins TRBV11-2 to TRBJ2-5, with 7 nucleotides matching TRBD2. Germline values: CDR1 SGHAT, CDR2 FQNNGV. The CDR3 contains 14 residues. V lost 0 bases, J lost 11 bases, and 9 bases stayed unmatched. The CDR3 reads CASSLDPGGNEQYF. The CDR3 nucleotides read TGTGCCAGCAGCTTAGACCCGGGGGGTAATGAGCAGTACTTC. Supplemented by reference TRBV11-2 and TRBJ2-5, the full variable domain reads EAGVAQSPRYKIIEKRQSVAFWCNPISGHATLYWYQQILGQGPKLLIQFQNNGVVDDSQLPKDRFSAERLKGVDSTLKIQPAKLEDSAVYLCASSLDPGGNEQYFGPGTRLLVL.

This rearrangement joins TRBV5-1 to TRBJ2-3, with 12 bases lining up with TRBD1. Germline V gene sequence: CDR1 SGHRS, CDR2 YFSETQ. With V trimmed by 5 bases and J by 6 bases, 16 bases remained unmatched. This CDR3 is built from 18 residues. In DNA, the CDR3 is TGCGCCAGCAGTTATAGTCCGGGACAGGGGGCGAGGGAGGATACGCAGTATTTT. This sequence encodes CASSYSPGQGAREDTQYF. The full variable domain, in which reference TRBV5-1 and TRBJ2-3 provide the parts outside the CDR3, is KAGVTQTPRYLIKTRGQQVTLSCSPISGHRSVSWYQQTPGQGLQFLFEYFSETQRNKGNFPGRFSGRQFSNSRSEMNVSTLELGDSALYLCASSYSPGQGAREDTQYFGPGTRLTVL.

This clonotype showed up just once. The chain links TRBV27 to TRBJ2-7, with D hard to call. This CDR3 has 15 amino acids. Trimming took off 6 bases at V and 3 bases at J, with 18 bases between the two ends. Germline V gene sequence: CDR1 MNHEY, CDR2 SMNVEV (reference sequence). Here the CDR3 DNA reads TGTGCCAGCAGCGAAGCGCCGGTTCGGGTCTACGAGCAGTACTTC. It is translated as CASSEAPVRVYEQYF.

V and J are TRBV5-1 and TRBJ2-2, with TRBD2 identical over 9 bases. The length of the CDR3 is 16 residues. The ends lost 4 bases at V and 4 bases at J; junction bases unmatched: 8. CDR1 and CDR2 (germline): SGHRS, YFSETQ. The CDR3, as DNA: TGCGCCAGCAGCCCAATAGCGGGAGTGGCCACCGGGGAGCTGTTTTTT. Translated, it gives CASSPIAGVATGELFF.

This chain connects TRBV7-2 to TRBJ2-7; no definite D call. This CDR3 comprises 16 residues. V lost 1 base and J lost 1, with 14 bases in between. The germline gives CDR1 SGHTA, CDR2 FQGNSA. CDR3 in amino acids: CASSLGSRGRSYEQYF. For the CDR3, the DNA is TGTGCCAGCAGCTTAGGATCCCGAGGCCGATCCTACGAGCAGTACTTC.

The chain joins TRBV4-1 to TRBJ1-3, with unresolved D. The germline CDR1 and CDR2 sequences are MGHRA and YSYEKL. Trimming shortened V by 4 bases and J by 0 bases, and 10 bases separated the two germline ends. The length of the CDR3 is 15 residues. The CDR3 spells CASSLSVDSGNTIYF. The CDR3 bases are TGCGCCAGCAGCCTGTCAGTGGACTCTGGAAACACCATATATTTT.

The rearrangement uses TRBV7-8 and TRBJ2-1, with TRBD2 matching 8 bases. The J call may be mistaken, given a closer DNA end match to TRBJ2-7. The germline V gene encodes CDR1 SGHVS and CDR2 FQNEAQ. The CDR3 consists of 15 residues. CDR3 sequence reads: CASSISGSSYNEQYF. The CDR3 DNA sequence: TGTGCCAGCAGCATCAGCGGGAGTTCTTACAATGAGCAGTACTTC.

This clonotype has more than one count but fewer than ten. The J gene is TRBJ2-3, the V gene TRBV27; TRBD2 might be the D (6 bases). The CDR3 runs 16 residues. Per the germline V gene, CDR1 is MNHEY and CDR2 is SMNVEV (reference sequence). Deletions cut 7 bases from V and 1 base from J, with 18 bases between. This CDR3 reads CASTLLGGSGTDTQYF. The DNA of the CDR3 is TGTGCCAGCACCCTATTGGGGGGAAGTGGCACAGATACGCAGTATTTT.

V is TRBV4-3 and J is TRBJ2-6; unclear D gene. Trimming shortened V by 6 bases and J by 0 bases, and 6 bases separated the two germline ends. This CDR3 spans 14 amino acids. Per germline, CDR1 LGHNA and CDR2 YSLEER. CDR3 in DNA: TGCGCCAGCAGACGAAACTCTGGGGCCAACGTCCTGACTTTC. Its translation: CASRRNSGANVLTF.

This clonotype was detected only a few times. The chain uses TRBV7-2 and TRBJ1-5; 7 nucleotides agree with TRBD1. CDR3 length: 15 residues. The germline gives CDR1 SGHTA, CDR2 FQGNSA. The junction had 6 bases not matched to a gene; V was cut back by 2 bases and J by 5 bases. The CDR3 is CASSLQGGTDQPQHF. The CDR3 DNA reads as TGTGCCAGCAGCTTACAGGGGGGTACGGATCAGCCCCAGCATTTT.

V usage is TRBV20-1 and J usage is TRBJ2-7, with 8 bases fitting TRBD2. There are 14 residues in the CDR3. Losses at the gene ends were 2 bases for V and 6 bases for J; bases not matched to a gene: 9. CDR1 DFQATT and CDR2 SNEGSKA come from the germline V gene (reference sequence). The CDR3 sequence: CSARLSGGLSEQYF. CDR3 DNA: TGCAGTGCTAGACTCAGCGGGGGATTAAGCGAGCAGTACTTC.

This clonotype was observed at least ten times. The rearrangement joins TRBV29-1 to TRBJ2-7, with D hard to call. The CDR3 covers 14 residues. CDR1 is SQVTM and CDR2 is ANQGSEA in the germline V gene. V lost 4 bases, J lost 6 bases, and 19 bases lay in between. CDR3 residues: CSVGVAGSISEQYF. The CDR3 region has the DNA TGCAGCGTTGGAGTTGCAGGTTCGATCTCCGAGCAGTACTTC.

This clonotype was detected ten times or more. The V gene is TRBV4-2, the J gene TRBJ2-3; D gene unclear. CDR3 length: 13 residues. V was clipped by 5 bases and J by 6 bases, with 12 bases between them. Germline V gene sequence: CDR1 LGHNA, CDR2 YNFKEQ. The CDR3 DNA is TGTGCCAGCAGCTACAATACTGCGGATACGCAGTATTTT. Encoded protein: CASSYNTADTQYF.

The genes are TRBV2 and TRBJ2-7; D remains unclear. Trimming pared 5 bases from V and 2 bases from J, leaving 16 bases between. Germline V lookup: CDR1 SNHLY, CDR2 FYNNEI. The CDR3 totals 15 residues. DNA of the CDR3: TGTGCCAGCAGTAGCCCCAGATATGGGGCCTACGAGCAGTACTTC. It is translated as CASSSPRYGAYEQYF.